This entry is about one T cell receptor (beta chain). The antigen remains undetermined. This sample was taken from a study of T cells expressing NK-cell markers. Study results and limitations: A range of about 1.0-7.5% of CD8+ T cells consisted of dominant NKG2C+ clonotypes in roughly 6 donors.

CDR1 is KGHDR and CDR2 is SFDVKD in the germline V gene. The CDR3 contains 14 residues. TCRdb re-called the 5' RACE reads and shows each CDR3 protein once, DNA omitted. The table counts around 550,000 distinct CDR3 sequences; about 3.6% lies in the top ten. Specimen: blood T cells: a sorted CD56 or NKG2C T cell subset, CD4+ or CD8+ T cells, or bulk PBMC T cells (not recorded which). This sequence joins TRBV24-1 and TRBJ2-5; TCRdb indicates TRBD1, and absent DNA this call remains unverified. This clonotype was sampled from a man aged 18-30 years in good health. The CDR3 loop reads CATGDRGVGETQYF.